Below, 15 T cell receptor beta chains from the same sample are listed, as sequenced in a study of shared clonotypes between healthy human individuals. The repertoire was sequenced with immunoSEQ multiplex PCR; TCRdb's copy has only in-frame clones and lacks some. The sample lists 980,000 or so clones, approximately 80% occurring once. Material for sequencing was memory CD4+ T cells sorted from blood. The subset denotes: CD45RA-negative fraction. All receptors derive from a man between 18 and 35 years old in good health.

The chain has TRBV10-3 and TRBJ2-7, with TRBD2 as a possible D gene (6 bases). Germline CDR1 ENHRY, CDR2 SYGVKD. V was trimmed by 0 bases and J by 12 bases, leaving 12 bases between them. The CDR3 is 12 amino acids. In DNA form, the CDR3 reads TGTGCCATCAGTGAGTCGCCGGGGGTGGCGTACTTC. Translating gives CAISESPGVAYF.

The table lists this clone with a few counts. Other DNA sequences of this sample code for an identical CDR3. The chain is built from TRBV5-4 and TRBJ2-3; D not certain. Germline assignment: CDR1 SGHNT and CDR2 YYREEE (reference sequence). Trimming left V 4 bases short and J 0 bases short, with 3 bases between. This CDR3 comprises 12 residues. Written as DNA, the CDR3 is TGTGCCAGCAGCCTTAGCACAGATACGCAGTATTTT. Protein sequence: CASSLSTDTQYF.

The gene calls are TRBV7-8 and TRBJ2-7, with D perhaps assigned TRBD1 or TRBD2 (6 bases each). Per germline, CDR1 SGHVS and CDR2 FQNEAQ. CDR3 size: 13 residues. V was pared by 1 base and J by 7 bases, with 11 bases between. CDR3 bases: TGTGCCAGCAGCTTAGAGTCGGGGGCTGAGCAGTACTTC. It encodes CASSLESGAEQYF.

This clone has a count of ten or more. The gene calls are TRBV11-2 and TRBJ1-2, with D perhaps matching TRBD1 (6 bases). Looked up from germline, CDR1 is SGHAT and CDR2 is FQNNGV. CDR3 size: 14 residues. Deletions cut 0 bases from V and 4 bases from J, with 9 bases between. The CDR3 loop reads CASSLDKGGYGYTF. In DNA, the CDR3 is TGTGCCAGCAGCTTAGATAAGGGGGGCTATGGCTACACCTTC.

On this clone itself: Within the sample, other DNA sequences also encode this same CDR3. V usage is TRBV4-3 and J usage is TRBJ2-1; 7 bases agree with TRBD2. Trimming cost V 0 bases and J 4 bases; bases outside gene matches: 3. The CDR3 is 15 amino acids. The germline V gene has CDR1 LGHNA and CDR2 YSLEER. DNA of the CDR3: TGCGCCAGCAGCCAAGATCCGGGACTATACAATGAGCAGTTCTTC. This translates into CASSQDPGLYNEQFF.

This chain links TRBV18 with TRBJ1-1; D ambiguous. The CDR3 consists of 12 residues. CDR1 is KGHSH and CDR2 is LQKENI in the germline V gene. Deletions cut 2 bases from V and 7 bases from J, with 8 bases between. CDR3 sequence: CASSPIGDEAFF. The CDR3 bases are TGTGCCAGCTCACCAATCGGGGATGAAGCTTTCTTT.

This chain joins TRBV10-3 and TRBJ1-4, with D perhaps TRBD1 (5 bases). Germline V CDR1 and CDR2: ENHRY, SYGVKD. The CDR3 runs to 13 residues. The germline V and J ends were trimmed by 8 bases and 12 bases, with 19 bases remaining between them. The CDR3 bases are TGTGCCATCCGGTCGAGGCAGGGAAACGAACTGTTTTTT. The encoded protein is CAIRSRQGNELFF.

The chain couples TRBV15 to TRBJ2-2; no firm D call. CDR1 is LNHNV, CDR2 YYDKDF, per germline (reference sequence). V shed 0 bases and J shed 1 base, with 6 bases lying between them. This CDR3 has 15 residues. The CDR3 bases are TGTGCCACCAGCAGAGATGGGAAGAACACCGGGGAGCTGTTTTTT. Protein product: CATSRDGKNTGELFF.

V gene TRBV5-1 combines with J gene TRBJ1-3; D not resolved. Germline CDR1 is SGHRS and CDR2 is YFSETQ. V lost 4 bases, J lost 0 bases, and 11 bases lay in between. The CDR3 totals 15 residues. The CDR3 reads CASSPALSSGNTIYF. CDR3 bases: TGCGCCAGCAGCCCCGCACTCAGCTCTGGAAACACCATATATTTT.

V gene TRBV6-5 combines with J gene TRBJ1-1, with D perhaps TRBD1 (6 bases). CDR3 length: 13 amino acids. Trimming pared 5 bases from V and 2 bases from J, leaving 9 bases between. Germline V CDR1 and CDR2: MNHEY, SVGAGI. CDR3 residues: CASSAGANTEAFF. In DNA, the CDR3 is TGTGCCAGCAGTGCAGGGGCAAACACTGAAGCTTTCTTT.

The chain carries TRBV19 and TRBJ2-4, with D perhaps TRBD1 (6 bases). CDR3 size: 17 residues. Deletions cut 1 base from V and 0 bases from J, with 13 bases between. CDR1 and CDR2 from the germline V gene are LNHDA and SQIVND (reference sequence). CDR3 amino acids: CASSIAGDILAKNIQYF. The CDR3 DNA is TGTGCCAGTAGTATAGCAGGGGACATCCTAGCCAAAAACATTCAGTACTTC. Drawing the rest from reference TRBV19 and TRBJ2-4, the complete variable domain is DGGITQSPKYLFRKEGQNVTLSCEQNLNHDAMYWYRQDPGQGLRLIYYSQIVNDFQKGDIAEGYSVSREKKESFPLTVTSAQKNPTAFYLCASSIAGDILAKNIQYFGAGTRLSVL.

This clone came up once. The chain joins TRBV27 to TRBJ2-2; D possibly corresponds to TRBD2 (6 bases). Germline loops: CDR1 MNHEY, CDR2 SMNVEV (reference sequence). There are 14 residues in the CDR3. Trimming took 8 bases from V and 6 from J, leaving 16 bases between them. Here the CDR3 reads CASARRARAGELFF. The CDR3 DNA follows: TGTGCCAGCGCACGGAGGGCGAGGGCCGGGGAGCTGTTTTTT.

The chain couples TRBV28 to TRBJ1-1, with D hard to call. The CDR3 has 13 residues. CDR1 is MDHEN and CDR2 is SYDVKM in the germline V gene. V dropped 7 bases and J dropped 0 bases, with 9 bases sitting between them. DNA for the CDR3: TGTGCCAGCACCGGACCCATGAACACTGAAGCTTTCTTT. Amino acid sequence: CASTGPMNTEAFF.

This clone came up a few times. The V and J genes are TRBV5-5 and TRBJ1-4; no reliable D call. The CDR3 is 14 residues long. The V gene's germline CDR1 is SGHKS and CDR2 YYEKEE (reference sequence). V lost 0 bases, J lost 6 bases, and 9 bases lay in between. CDR3 nucleotides: TGTGCCAGCAGCTTGGACAGAAAGGATGAAAAACTGTTTTTT. Translated, it gives CASSLDRKDEKLFF.

This clone was detected only a few times. The CDR3 region is CASSGPYTGELFF. In DNA form, the CDR3 reads TGTGCCAGCAGTGGGCCCTACACCGGGGAGCTGTTTTTT. V is TRBV6-6 and J is TRBJ2-2, with D uncertain. The CDR3 sequence is 13 residues long. Germline loops: CDR1 MNHNY, CDR2 SVGAGI (reference sequence). Trimming took off 5 bases at V and 3 bases at J, with 7 bases between the two ends.